These 7 T cell receptor beta chains were sequenced from one sample in a study of response to subunit inactivated influenza vaccine. TCRdb re-called the RT-PCR reads through MiXCR, storing one row per CDR3 protein. The sample has some 480,000 distinct CDR3 sequences, 9.5% to 12% seen once. Sequenced material: PBMCs from blood, taken about 40 days after vaccination. All receptors derive from a man between 50 and 59 years old who received an inactivated influenza vaccine.

This clonotype has only a few counts. CDR3 in amino acids: CASSYVAGALETQYF. The CDR3 DNA reads as TGTGCCAGCAGCTACGTAGCGGGAGCACTTGAGACCCAGTACTTC. The chain uses TRBV7-2 and TRBJ2-5; 9 bases line up with TRBD2. The V gene end was trimmed by 4 bases and the J gene end by 5 bases; junction bases not matched to a gene: 8. The CDR3 consists of 15 residues. Germline lookup yields CDR1 SGHTA and CDR2 FQGNSA. The full variable domain, completed using reference TRBV7-2 and TRBJ2-5, is GAGVSQSPSNKVTEKGKDVELRCDPISGHTALYWYRQSLGQGLEFLIYFQGNSAPDKSGLPSDRFSAERTGGSVSTLTIQRTQQEDSAVYLCASSYVAGALETQYFGPGTRLLVL.

The table lists this clonotype with a few counts. The CDR3 coding sequence is TGCAGCGTTGAAGTGGGGACTAGCGGGAGTAGGTACGAGCAGTACTTC. The encoded protein is CSVEVGTSGSRYEQYF. The chain carries TRBV29-1 and TRBJ2-7; TRBD2 matches 14 bases. The germline CDR1 and CDR2 sequences are SQVTM and ANQGSEA. The CDR3 is 16 residues long. The trim removed 1 base at V and 4 bases at J, leaving 6 bases unmatched.

The table lists this clonotype with a few counts. This sequence joins TRBV11-1 and TRBJ2-1; 7 nucleotides align to TRBD2. The V segment lost 2 bases and the J segment 7 bases; nucleotides outside the gene matches: 11. Looked up from germline, CDR1 is SGHAT and CDR2 is FQDESV (reference sequence). The CDR3 is made up of 16 amino acids. The CDR3 loop reads CASSLLPGRGLNEQFF. The CDR3 DNA reads TGTGCCAGCAGCTTACTCCCAGGGAGGGGTTTGAATGAGCAGTTCTTC.

The chain recombines TRBV12-3 or TRBV12-4 with TRBJ1-2; unclear D gene. The V end lost 3 bases, the J end lost 3 bases, and 14 bases lay between the germline ends. The CDR3 contains 15 residues. The CDR3 spells CASSFLLGSDYGYTF. The CDR3 nucleotides are TGTGCCAGCAGTTTCCTCTTAGGGTCGGACTATGGCTACACCTTC.

This clonotype was seen a few times. This chain joins TRBV7-9 and TRBJ2-5; TRBD2 might be the D (6 bases). This CDR3 comprises 14 residues. Trimming cost V 1 base and J 4 bases, with 10 bases left between them. Germline assignment: CDR1 SEHNR and CDR2 FQNEAQ (reference sequence). As DNA, the CDR3 is TGTGCCAGCAGCTTAGTTGCTAGCGCAGAGACCCAGTACTTC. Translated: CASSLVASAETQYF. Full variable domain (remainder filled in from reference TRBV7-9 and TRBJ2-5): DTGVSQNPRHKITKRGQNVTFRCDPISEHNRLYWYRQTLGQGPEFLTYFQNEAQLEKSRLLSDRFSAERPKGSFSTLEIQRTEQGDSAMYLCASSLVASAETQYFGPGTRLLVL.

This sequence joins TRBV30 and TRBJ2-5; unclear D gene. V shed 0 bases and J shed 5 bases, with 10 bases lying between them. The CDR3 contains 13 residues. In germline, CDR1 is GTSNPN, CDR2 SVGIG (reference sequence). The CDR3 sequence: CAWSVRRLETQYF. As DNA, the CDR3 is TGTGCCTGGAGTGTACGCAGATTGGAGACCCAGTACTTC.

This clonotype was seen more than once but under ten times. The V gene is TRBV5-1, the J gene TRBJ2-1; the match to TRBD2 covers 14 bases. Trimming took 7 bases from V and 1 from J; bases not matched to a gene: 10. The length of the CDR3 is 18 residues. The germline gives CDR1 SGHRS, CDR2 YFSETQ. The CDR3 sequence is CASGGRTSGRTSYNEQFF. DNA for the CDR3: TGCGCCAGCGGCGGACGGACTAGCGGGAGGACTTCCTACAATGAGCAGTTCTTC. The whole variable domain, filled in from reference TRBV5-1 and TRBJ2-1, reads KAGVTQTPRYLIKTRGQQVTLSCSPISGHRSVSWYQQTPGQGLQFLFEYFSETQRNKGNFPGRFSGRQFSNSRSEMNVSTLELGDSALYLCASGGRTSGRTSYNEQFFGPGTRLTVL.